Listed below are T cell receptor beta chains from one sample, sequenced in a study of metastatic and nonmetastatic thyroid tumors. TCRdb reprocessed the PCR reads using MiXCR. This table holds tens of thousands of clones, about 21% found once. The sample consisted of blood. The origin of the receptors is a female donor with papillary thyroid cancer or a benign thyroid nodule (not recorded which). Some clones in this sample may be carry-over from other donors' samples. The CDR3 runs from the conserved cysteine through the conserved F or W.

j_call,v_call,cdr3_aa
TRBJ2-5,TRBV4-3,CASSQEPAGGQETQYF
TRBJ2-3,TRBV5-1,CASKQVLTDTQYF
TRBJ1-2,TRBV30,CARTANYGYTF
TRBJ1-4,TRBV5-6,CASSLARRVNEKLFF
TRBJ2-7,TRBV6-1,CASSRDRGTYEQYF
TRBJ1-5,TRBV2,CASRNQGNSNQPQHF
TRBJ2-2,TRBV24-1,CAIQGFSTGELFF
TRBJ2-2,TRBV19,CASPSPVGSGELFF
TRBJ2-1,TRBV7-9,CASSFGDEQFF
TRBJ2-1,TRBV4-2,CASSQDLGLGLEIF
TRBJ1-2,TRBV6-1,CASREQSYGYTF
TRBJ1-4,TRBV19,CASTEGPGWGEKLFF
TRBJ2-5,TRBV6-1,CASSLTGMAETQYF
TRBJ1-2,TRBV4-3,CASSKTGFGGYTF
TRBJ2-6,TRBV6-1,CALGANVLTF
TRBJ2-7,TRBV7-2,CASSLGLAGDEQYF
TRBJ2-5,TRBV19,CASASGGAQETQYF
TRBJ2-7,TRBV5-4,CASSLVQGPSEQYF
TRBJ2-2,TRBV6-1,CASSDWGGRPTGELFF
TRBJ2-5,TRBV5-1,CASSPGQRETQYF
TRBJ1-3,TRBV6-1,CASSGADGTGGSGNTIYF
TRBJ2-5,TRBV20-1,CSATNPVGGGETQYF